This T cell receptor beta chain was sequenced for a study of shared clonotypes between healthy human individuals. Across the whole study: A donor's plate count was three for CD4 naive and three for CD4 memory; CD8 naive had two and CD8 memory one.

It was CD45RO-negative cells, positively selected for CCR7, that made up naive CD8 cells, with terminally differentiated effector memory CD45RA+ cells excluded. Here immunoSEQ multiplex PCR was the method, and the copy in TCRdb shows in-frame clones only, minus some. The sample records about 750,000 clones, more than 85% being singletons. With respect to this clone: In the same sample, other DNA sequences code for this CDR3.

CDR3 length equals 12 residues. Germline V lookup: CDR1 MDHEN, CDR2 SYDVKM. V lost 2 bases to trimming and J lost 3 bases, with 5 bases between them. The J gene is TRBJ2-7, the V gene TRBV28, with unresolved D. The sequence came from a man aged 25 to 40 in good health. The sequenced sample consisted of naive CD8+ T cells sorted from blood. The CDR3: CASSLGNYEQYF. CDR3 nucleotides: TGTGCCAGCAGTTTAGGGAACTACGAGCAGTACTTC. Drawing the rest from reference TRBV28 and TRBJ2-7, the complete variable domain is DVKVTQSSRYLVKRTGEKVFLECVQDMDHENMFWYRQDPGLGLRLIYFSYDVKMKEKGDIPEGYSVSREKKERFSLILESASTNQTSMYLCASSLGNYEQYFGPGTRLTVT.